This record looks at one TCR beta chain sequence and its context. The data belong to a study of shared clonotypes between healthy human individuals. TCRdb's table, derived via immunoSEQ multiplex PCR, lists solely in-frame clones and lacks some. There are some 1,100,000 clones in the sample; approximately 80% occur only once, and approximately 0.5% lies in the top ten. The clonotype originates from a man aged 18-30 years in good health. Some clones in this sample may be carry-over from other donors' samples. The sequencing input was memory CD4+ T cells from PBMCs. The subset: CD45RA-negative fraction.

The CDR3 sequence: CASSRAITPTGEQYF. CDR3 nucleotide sequence: TGCGCCAGCTCTCGGGCCATCACACCAACTGGCGAGCAGTACTTC. The chain uses TRBV5-1 and TRBJ2-7; no clear D gene. The CDR3 loop spans 15 amino acids. CDR1 and CDR2 from the germline V gene are SGHRS and YFSETQ. V lost 7 bases and J 6 bases, leaving 23 bases between the germline ends.